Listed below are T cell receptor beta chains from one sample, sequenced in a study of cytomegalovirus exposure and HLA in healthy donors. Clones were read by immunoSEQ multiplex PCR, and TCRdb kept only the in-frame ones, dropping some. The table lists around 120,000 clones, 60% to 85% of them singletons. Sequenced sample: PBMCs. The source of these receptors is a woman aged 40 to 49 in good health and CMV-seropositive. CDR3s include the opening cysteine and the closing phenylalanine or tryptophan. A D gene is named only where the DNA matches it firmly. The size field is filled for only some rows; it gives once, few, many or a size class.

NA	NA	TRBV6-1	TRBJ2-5	TGTGCCAGCAGGGCGGAAGAGACCCAGTACTTC	CASRAEETQYF
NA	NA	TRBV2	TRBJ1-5	TGTGCCAGCAGTCCGCAACATAGCAATCAGCCCCAGCATTTT	CASSPQHSNQPQHF
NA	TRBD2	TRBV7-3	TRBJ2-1	TGTGCCAGCAGCTTAAGACTAGCGGGATACAATGAGCAGTTCTTC	CASSLRLAGYNEQFF
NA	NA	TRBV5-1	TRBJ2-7	TGCGCCAGCAGCTTGGAGCTAGGAGGGGTCTACGAGCAGTACTTC	CASSLELGGVYEQYF
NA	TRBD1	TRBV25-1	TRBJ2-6	TGTGCCAGCTCTCTCCGGGACAGGTCTGGGGCCAACGTCCTGACTTTC	CASSLRDRSGANVLTF
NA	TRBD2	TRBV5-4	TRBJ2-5	TGTGCCAGCAAGCCTCCGGGACTAGCGGGGGGGCAAGAGACCCAGTACTTC	CASKPPGLAGGQETQYF
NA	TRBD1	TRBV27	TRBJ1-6	TGTGCCAGCAGTTTGAGCAGGGGGACCTATAATTCACCCCTCCACTTT	CASSLSRGTYNSPLHF
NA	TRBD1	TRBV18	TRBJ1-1	TGTGCCAGCTCACGACAGGGGGCTCTGGCTGAAGCTTTCTTT	CASSRQGALAEAFF
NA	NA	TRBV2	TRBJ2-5	TGTGCCAGCAGTGAAGGGGTGAGCGTAGGGTACTTC	CASSEGVSVGYF
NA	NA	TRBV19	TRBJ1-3	TGTGCCAGTAAGACAGGAGTCTCTGGAAACACCATATATTTT	CASKTGVSGNTIYF
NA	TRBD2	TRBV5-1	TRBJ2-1	TGCGCCAGCCGGACTAGCGGGATTTCGTACAATGAGCAGTTCTTC	CASRTSGISYNEQFF
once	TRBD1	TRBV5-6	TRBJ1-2	TGTGCCAGCAGCATCGGGACAGTTTCCGGCTACACCTTC	CASSIGTVSGYTF
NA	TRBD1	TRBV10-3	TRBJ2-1	TGTGCCATCAGCGACCGGGACAGCGGATTTGGTGAGCAGTTCTTC	CAISDRDSGFGEQFF
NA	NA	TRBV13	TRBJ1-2	TGTGCCAGCAGCTTAGGGGGGCGCCCTGGCTACACCTTC	CASSLGGRPGYTF
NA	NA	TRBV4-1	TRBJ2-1	TGCGCCAGCAGCCAAGAGCGGGCGACAGGCGTCGATGAGCAGTTCTTC	CASSQERATGVDEQFF
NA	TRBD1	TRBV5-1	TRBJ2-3	TGCGCCAGCAGCTTGGAGGGGGCAGGGTTCACAGATACGCAGTATTTT	CASSLEGAGFTDTQYF
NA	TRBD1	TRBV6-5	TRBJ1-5	TGTGCCAGCAGTTTAACAGGGGGCAATCAGCCCCAGCATTTT	CASSLTGGNQPQHF
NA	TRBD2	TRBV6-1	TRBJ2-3	TGTGCCAGCAGTGACCTAGCGGGTTCAGATACGCAGTATTTT	CASSDLAGSDTQYF
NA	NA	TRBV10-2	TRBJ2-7	TGCGCCAGCAGTGGTGGAAGGACAGCCGGGTTGAGAGAGCAGTACTTC	CASSGGRTAGLREQYF
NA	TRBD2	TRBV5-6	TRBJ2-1	TGTGCCAGCGTGGTGGGAGCGGGGGAGTACAATGAGCAGTTCTTC	CASVVGAGEYNEQFF
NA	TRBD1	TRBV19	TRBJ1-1	TGTGCCAGTATCTCAGGGGGCGACGCTTTCTTT	CASISGGDAFF
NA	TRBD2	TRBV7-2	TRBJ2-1	TGTGCCATTCCCGCGCTAGCGGGAGACCATTTGGGGTATAATGAGCAGTTCTTC	CAIPALAGDHLGYNEQFF
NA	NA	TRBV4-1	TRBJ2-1	TGCGCCAGCAGCCAGGGGTGGGAGCCCTACAATGAGCAGTTCTTC	CASSQGWEPYNEQFF
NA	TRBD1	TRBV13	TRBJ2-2	TGTGCCAGCAGCTGGGGACAGTCGAACACCGGGGAGCTGTTTTTT	CASSWGQSNTGELFF
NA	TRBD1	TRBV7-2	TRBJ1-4	TGTGCCAGCAGCCTAGGACAGGGAGCTTACGAAAAACTGTTTTTT	CASSLGQGAYEKLFF
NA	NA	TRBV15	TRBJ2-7	TGTGCCACCAGCAGAGATCAGGGATCCACCTACGAGCAGTACTTC	CATSRDQGSTYEQYF
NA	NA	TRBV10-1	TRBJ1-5	TGCGTCCCTCGGAGCAGTAAAAGCAATCAGCCCCAGCATTTT	CVPRSSKSNQPQHF
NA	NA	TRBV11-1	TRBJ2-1	TGTGCCAGCAGCTCCCTCTTTGTGGGAGGTTTATACAATGAGCAGTTCTTC	CASSSLFVGGLYNEQFF
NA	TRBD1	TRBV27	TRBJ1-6	TGTGCCAGGGAGGGGACAGGGGAACCAATTTCACCCCTCCACTTT	CAREGTGEPISPLHF
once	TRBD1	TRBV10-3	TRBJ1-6	TGTGCCATCAGTGACCAGGACAGGGGCAATTCACCCCTCCACTTT	CAISDQDRGNSPLHF
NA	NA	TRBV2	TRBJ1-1	TGTGCCACCTTCCGGACAGAGAACACTGAAGCTTTCTTT	CATFRTENTEAFF
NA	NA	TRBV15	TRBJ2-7	TGTGCCACCAGCAGAGCCGCATACTACGAGCAGTACTTC	CATSRAAYYEQYF
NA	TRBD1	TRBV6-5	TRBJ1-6	TGTGCCAGCAGTTACTCAAAGGGACAGGGATGGTCACCCCTCCACTTT	CASSYSKGQGWSPLHF
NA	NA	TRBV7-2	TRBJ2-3	TGTGCCAGCAGCCAGATGGCGGCGCAGTATTTT	CASSQMAAQYF
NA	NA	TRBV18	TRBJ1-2	TGTGCCAGCTCACCAGGGCGAGAAGGCTACACCTTC	CASSPGREGYTF
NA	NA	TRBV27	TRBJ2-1	TGTGCCAGCAGTACAAGGGACTTTCCTAGGAATGAGCAGTTCTTC	CASSTRDFPRNEQFF
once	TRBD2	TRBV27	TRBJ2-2	TGTGCCAGCACCTCATTTGGACTAGGAGGCGGGGAGCTGTTTTTT	CASTSFGLGGGELFF
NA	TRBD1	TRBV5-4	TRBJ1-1	TGTGCCAGCAGAGGACAGGGCGCGGGGAAGGCTGAAGCTTTCTTT	CASRGQGAGKAEAFF
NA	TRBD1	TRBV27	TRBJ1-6	TGTGCCAGCAGTTTAATCTGGAGCGACAGGGGCCATAATTCACCCCTCCACTTT	CASSLIWSDRGHNSPLHF
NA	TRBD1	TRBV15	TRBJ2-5	TGTGCCACCAGCGGGCGCCGGGACAGGCAAGAGACCCAGTACTTC	CATSGRRDRQETQYF
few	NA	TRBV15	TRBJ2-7	TGTGCCACCAGCCTCCCTAGGGGCGGATACTACGAGCAGTACTTC	CATSLPRGGYYEQYF
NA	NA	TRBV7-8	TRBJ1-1	TGTGCCAGCAGCTCGAGGGACTTTAACACTGAAGCTTTCTTT	CASSSRDFNTEAFF
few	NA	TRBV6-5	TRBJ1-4	TGTGCCAGCAGTTACTCGGACAGACTTAATGAAAAACTGTTTTTT	CASSYSDRLNEKLFF
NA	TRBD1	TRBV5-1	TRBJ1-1	TGCGCCAGCAGCCCGGGGGTAGGGGGCGACACTGAAGCTTTCTTT	CASSPGVGGDTEAFF
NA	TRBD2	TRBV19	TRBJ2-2	TGTGCCAGTAGTATACAAAGCGGGACGACCGGGGAGCTGTTTTTT	CASSIQSGTTGELFF
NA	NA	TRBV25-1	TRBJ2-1	TGTGCCAGCAGTAGGGGGGAGCAGTTCTTC	CASSRGEQFF
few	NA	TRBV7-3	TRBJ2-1	TGTGCCAGCAGCTTGGACTTATACAATGAGCAGTTCTTC	CASSLDLYNEQFF
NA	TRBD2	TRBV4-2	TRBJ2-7	TGTGCCAGCAGCCCCCGGACTAGCGGGGGCCTGGGGAGCTCCTACGAGCAGTACTTC	CASSPRTSGGLGSSYEQYF
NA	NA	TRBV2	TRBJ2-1	TGTGCCAGCAAACCTGCAGGGTTTGAGCAGTTCTTC	CASKPAGFEQFF
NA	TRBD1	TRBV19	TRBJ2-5	TGTGCCAGTAGTATCAGTGGGGACAGGAAAGAGACCCAGTACTTC	CASSISGDRKETQYF
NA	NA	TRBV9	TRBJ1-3	TGTGCCAGCAGCGTAGGGGCCGTAAACTCTGGAAACACCATATATTTT	CASSVGAVNSGNTIYF
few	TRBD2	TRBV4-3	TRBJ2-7	TGCGCCAGCAGCCAGGGGGCGGGAGGGGCCTACGAGCAGTACTTC	CASSQGAGGAYEQYF
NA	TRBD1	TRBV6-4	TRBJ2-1	TGTGCCAGCAAGAAGGACAGGGCCTACAATGAGCAGTTCTTC	CASKKDRAYNEQFF
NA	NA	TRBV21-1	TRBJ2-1	TGTGCCAGCAGCAAAGTTGGACTAGCACGTTTGGATGAGCAGTTCTTC	CASSKVGLARLDEQFF
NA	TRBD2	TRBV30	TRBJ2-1	TGTGCCTGGAGTGTAACGGGGAGGGGAGATGAGCAGTTCTTC	CAWSVTGRGDEQFF